A single sample gave rise to the 23 T cell receptor beta chains below, sequenced in a study of beta chain features in type 1 diabetes. Study results and limitations: All four CD4+ subsets from Type 1 diabetes patients carried moderately but significantly shorter TCRB CDR3s.

Antigens for these TCRs are unknown. cDNA synthesis used the whole RNA isolate, giving expressed TCRB sequences. Sequenced by immunoSEQ multiplex PCR; TCRdb stores in-frame clones only, minus some. The table has roughly 260,000 clones, roughly a tenth seen once. The sequenced material came from naive CD4+ T cells from blood. These receptors were collected from a man under 40 with type 1 diabetes.

In this sample, this clone turned up a few times. This chain links TRBV5-1 with TRBJ2-2; D gene uncertain. The CDR3 has 15 residues. V was shortened by 2 bases and J by 0 bases, with 8 bases between the two germline ends. Germline lookup yields CDR1 SGHRS and CDR2 YFSETQ. The CDR3 reads CASSLYQTNTGELFF. In DNA form, the CDR3 reads TGCGCCAGCAGCTTATACCAGACGAACACCGGGGAGCTGTTTTTT.

This clone was detected only a few times. The V gene is TRBV9, the J gene TRBJ1-5, with D possibly TRBD1 on 5 matching bases. V was cut by 4 bases and J by 6 bases, with 14 bases left in between. Germline lookup yields CDR1 SGDLS and CDR2 YYNGEE. The CDR3 sequence is 14 residues long. As DNA, the CDR3 is TGTGCCAGCAGCCCAACGGGGGTGAGTCAGCCCCAGCATTTT. Encoded protein: CASSPTGVSQPQHF.

The J gene is TRBJ1-2, the V gene TRBV5-4, with 11 bases that match TRBD1. The CDR3 has 17 residues. V gave up 4 bases and J gave up 5 bases; unmatched junction bases: 13. Germline loops: CDR1 SGHNT, CDR2 YYREEE (reference sequence). CDR3 nucleotides: TGTGCCAGCAGCATAAGGACAGGGGGCCTTTTATCTTATGGCTACACCTTC. Its translation is CASSIRTGGLLSYGYTF.

This chain links TRBV28 with TRBJ2-5; 8 nucleotides agree with TRBD1. V lost 3 bases to trimming and J lost 3 bases; unmatched junction nucleotides: 3. Germline lookup yields CDR1 MDHEN and CDR2 SYDVKM. CDR3 length: 14 residues. DNA for the CDR3: TGTGCCAGCAGTTTGCCACAGGGGGAAGAGACCCAGTACTTC. As protein: CASSLPQGEETQYF.

The sample holds a few counts of this clone. The chain combines TRBV7-2 with TRBJ2-2; D remains unclear. The CDR3 has 13 amino acids. Germline V gene data show CDR1 as SGHTA and CDR2 as FQGNSA. V shed 5 bases and J shed 6 bases, with 10 bases lying between them. The CDR3 DNA is TGTGCCAGCAGCCCAAGAAGCCCCGGGGAGCTGTTTTTT. Protein: CASSPRSPGELFF.

V and J are TRBV28 and TRBJ1-1; D gene uncertain. This CDR3 comprises 14 residues. Trimming removed 6 bases from V and 1 base from J, with 12 bases in between. CDR1 is MDHEN, CDR2 SYDVKM, per germline. CDR3 nucleotide sequence: TGTGCCAGCAGCCCCTGGAGGGAGAACACTGAAGCTTTCTTT. It encodes CASSPWRENTEAFF.

This clone was detected only a few times. The rearrangement links TRBV2 to TRBJ2-7; possibly TRBD1 for D (5 bases). The CDR3 is 11 residues long. Deletions cut 4 bases from V and 6 bases from J, with 7 bases between. The germline V gene encodes CDR1 SNHLY and CDR2 FYNNEI. Here the CDR3 DNA reads TGTGCCAGCAGTGTCAGGGCCGAGCAGTACTTC. Amino acid sequence: CASSVRAEQYF. The full variable domain, with the rest looked up from reference TRBV2 and TRBJ2-7, is EPEVTQTPSHQVTQMGQEVILRCVPISNHLYFYWYRQILGQKVEFLVSFYNNEISEKSEIFDDQFSVERPDGSNFTLKIRSTKLEDSAMYFCASSVRAEQYFGPGTRLTVT.

This clone was detected only a few times. This chain joins TRBV2 and TRBJ2-3; 14 bases are a match to TRBD2. CDR1 and CDR2 (germline): SNHLY, FYNNEI. The CDR3 extends over 13 amino acids. Trimming cost V 11 bases and J 3 bases; bases outside gene matches: 1. Here the CDR3 reads CAGTSGGTDTQYF. The CDR3 DNA follows: TGTGCCGGGACTAGCGGGGGAACAGATACGCAGTATTTT.

The V call is TRBV5-1, the J call TRBJ2-3, with D perhaps matching TRBD2 (6 bases). Germline CDR1 SGHRS, CDR2 YFSETQ. The CDR3 runs 11 residues. The V end lost 6 bases, the J end lost 6 bases, and 8 bases lay between the germline ends. CDR3 in amino acids: CASTSGDTQYF. CDR3 DNA sequence: TGCGCCAGCACCAGCGGGGATACGCAGTATTTT.

This clone was detected only a few times. The chain recombines TRBV6-6 with TRBJ1-2; D may be TRBD1 (6 bases). The germline gives CDR1 MNHNY, CDR2 SVGAGI (reference sequence). The CDR3 totals 15 residues. The V and J ends lost 6 bases and 8 bases respectively, with 22 bases between them. The CDR3 loop is CASRTPSGTLGGYTF. The CDR3 DNA reads as TGTGCCAGCAGAACCCCGAGCGGGACACTCGGAGGCTACACCTTC.

This clone was seen a few times. V and J are TRBV18 and TRBJ2-3; a possible D gene is TRBD2 (6 bases). V was cut by 3 bases and J by 5 bases, with 12 bases left in between. This CDR3 contains 14 residues. Germline-derived CDR1 and CDR2 are KGHSH and LQKENI. The CDR3 DNA reads TGTGCCAGCTCACCGCTGGAGGGCGGAGATACGCAGTATTTT. It translates to CASSPLEGGDTQYF.

This clone came up a few times. V and J are TRBV11-1 and TRBJ2-5, with 8 bases matching TRBD2. Germline lookup yields CDR1 SGHAT and CDR2 FQDESV (reference sequence). J gave up 5 bases and V 5 bases, and 16 bases lay outside the gene matches. The CDR3 length is 17 residues. CDR3: CASSRRAGTGGDETQYF. The DNA of the CDR3 is TGTGCCAGCAGCCGCCGGGCAGGTACCGGGGGGGACGAGACCCAGTACTTC.

In this sample, this clone turned up a few times. The chain carries TRBV5-4 and TRBJ2-7; 16 positions agree with TRBD2. The J segment lost 4 bases and the V segment lost 3 bases, leaving 4 bases of the junction unmatched. This CDR3 has 16 amino acids. Per the germline V gene, CDR1 is SGHNT and CDR2 is YYREEE (reference sequence). The CDR3 is CASSWGLAGGEYEQYF. The CDR3 coding sequence is TGTGCCAGCAGCTGGGGACTAGCGGGGGGGGAATACGAGCAGTACTTC.

This chain uses TRBV18 with TRBJ1-1; D call uncertain. CDR3 length equals 13 residues. Germline CDR1 is KGHSH and CDR2 is LQKENI. Trimming removed 6 bases at V and 1 base at J, with 9 bases between. Here the CDR3 reads CASSQVTNTEAFF. CDR3 coding DNA: TGTGCCAGCTCCCAGGTGACGAACACTGAAGCTTTCTTT.

The chain links TRBV10-3 to TRBJ2-2, with 11 bases fitting TRBD1. CDR1 and CDR2 from the germline V gene are ENHRY and SYGVKD. CDR3 size: 15 residues. Trimming cost V 4 bases and J 5 bases; bases outside gene matches: 3. The CDR3 protein is CAISGGQGVTGELFF. CDR3 DNA: TGTGCCATCAGTGGGGGACAGGGGGTGACCGGGGAGCTGTTTTTT.

The V call is TRBV6-6, the J call TRBJ2-7; 8 bases are shared with TRBD1. The length of the CDR3 is 15 residues. The V and J ends lost 2 bases and 3 bases, in that order; junction bases with no gene match: 6. CDR1 MNHNY and CDR2 SVGAGI come from the germline V gene (reference sequence). CDR3 in DNA: TGTGCCAGCAGTTACAGCAGGGGGCCAAGCTACGAGCAGTACTTC. It encodes CASSYSRGPSYEQYF.

The chain has TRBV5-1 and TRBJ2-5; TRBD1 agrees at 7 bases. The ends lost 4 bases at V and 3 bases at J; junction bases unmatched: 6. CDR3 length: 14 residues. The germline V gene encodes CDR1 SGHRS and CDR2 YFSETQ. DNA for the CDR3: TGCGCCAGCAGCCCGGGACAGCAGAAAGAGACCCAGTACTTC. Its protein product is CASSPGQQKETQYF.

This clone has just a few counts. V usage is TRBV29-1 and J usage is TRBJ2-7; 8 nucleotides align to TRBD1. The CDR3 has 13 amino acids. Trimming cost V 6 bases and J 7 bases; bases outside gene matches: 11. The V gene's germline CDR1 is SQVTM and CDR2 ANQGSEA. The CDR3 sequence: CSVKGQDKREQYF. The DNA of the CDR3 is TGCAGCGTCAAGGGACAGGACAAGCGGGAGCAGTACTTC.

This clone was detected only a few times. The rearrangement links TRBV19 to TRBJ1-5, with D possibly being TRBD1 (5 bases). CDR1 LNHDA and CDR2 SQIVND come from the germline V gene (reference sequence). This CDR3 region has 15 residues. V was shortened by 6 bases and J by 9 bases, with 21 bases between the two germline ends. The CDR3 is CASRPRQTTIMPQHF. CDR3 nucleotide sequence: TGTGCCAGTAGGCCCAGACAGACAACCATCATGCCCCAGCATTTT.

This clone was counted between two and nine times. The chain is built from TRBV11-2 and TRBJ2-6; D is possibly TRBD1 (6 bases). The germline V and J ends were trimmed by 3 bases and 0 bases, with 12 bases remaining between them. The CDR3 has 17 residues. Germline loops: CDR1 SGHAT, CDR2 FQNNGV. CDR3 DNA: TGTGCCAGCAGCTTCAGGGACACCAGCTCTGGGGCCAACGTCCTGACTTTC. Protein sequence: CASSFRDTSSGANVLTF. Supplemented by reference TRBV11-2 and TRBJ2-6, the full variable domain reads EAGVAQSPRYKIIEKRQSVAFWCNPISGHATLYWYQQILGQGPKLLIQFQNNGVVDDSQLPKDRFSAERLKGVDSTLKIQPAKLEDSAVYLCASSFRDTSSGANVLTFGAGSRLTVL.

This clone showed up just a few times. The chain carries TRBV2 and TRBJ2-1, with 8 bases fitting TRBD2. The CDR3 is made up of 15 amino acids. Germline V gives CDR1 SNHLY, CDR2 FYNNEI. With V trimmed by 8 bases and J by 2 bases, 8 bases remained unmatched. The CDR3 reads CASGPRGAAYNEQFF. The CDR3 DNA sequence: TGTGCCAGCGGACCGCGGGGGGCCGCCTACAATGAGCAGTTCTTC.

This chain connects TRBV19 to TRBJ2-5; 10 bases align to TRBD2. The V gene's germline CDR1 is LNHDA and CDR2 SQIVND (reference sequence). There are 15 residues in the CDR3. V lost 5 bases to trimming and J lost 5 bases; unmatched junction nucleotides: 8. The DNA of the CDR3 is TGTGCCAGTAGTCCGGAGCGGGGGGGCTTGGAGACCCAGTACTTC. Translated, it gives CASSPERGGLETQYF.

V and J are TRBV7-9 and TRBJ1-1; no clear D gene. Germline CDR1 and CDR2: SEHNR and FQNEAQ (reference sequence). The CDR3 has 11 residues. Trimming pared 6 bases from V and 6 bases from J, leaving 8 bases between. The CDR3 DNA follows: TGTGCCAGCAGTTTTAGAGCTGAAGCTTTCTTT. Encoded protein: CASSFRAEAFF.